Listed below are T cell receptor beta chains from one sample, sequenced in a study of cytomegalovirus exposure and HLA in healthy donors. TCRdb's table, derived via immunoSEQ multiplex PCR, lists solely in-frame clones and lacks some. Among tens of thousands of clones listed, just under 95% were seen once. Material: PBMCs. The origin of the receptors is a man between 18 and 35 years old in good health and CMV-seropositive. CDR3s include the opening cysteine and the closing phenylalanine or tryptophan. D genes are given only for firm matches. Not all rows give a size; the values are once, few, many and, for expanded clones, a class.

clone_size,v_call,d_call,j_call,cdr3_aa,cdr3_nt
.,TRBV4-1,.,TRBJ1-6,CASSQGDNSPLHF,TGCGCCAGCAGCCAGGGAGATAATTCACCCCTCCACTTT
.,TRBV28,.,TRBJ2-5,CASSGLGETQYF,TGTGCCAGCAGCGGACTCGGAGAGACCCAGTACTTC
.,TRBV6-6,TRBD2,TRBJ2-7,CASSFRLAGRSYEQYF,TGTGCCAGCAGTTTCAGACTAGCGGGCCGCTCCTACGAGCAGTACTTC
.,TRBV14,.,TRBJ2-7,CASSQTFRGSYEQYF,TGTGCCAGCAGCCAAACATTCCGGGGCTCCTACGAGCAGTACTTC
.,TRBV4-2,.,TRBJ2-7,CASSQGSGEPYEQYF,TGTGCCAGCAGCCAAGGCTCAGGGGAGCCCTACGAGCAGTACTTC
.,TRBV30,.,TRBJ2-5,CAWSVISAGLAAQYF,TGTGCCTGGAGTGTAATCTCGGCGGGGTTGGCGGCCCAGTACTTC
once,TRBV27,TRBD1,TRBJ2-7,CASSFDIGTGEEQYF,TGTGCCAGCAGTTTTGATATTGGGACAGGGGAAGAGCAGTACTTC
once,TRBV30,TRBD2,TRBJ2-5,CAWNQAGGRETQYF,TGTGCCTGGAATCAAGCGGGGGGTCGGGAGACCCAGTACTTC
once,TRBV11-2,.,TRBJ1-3,CASSLEADFGNTIYF,TGTGCCAGCAGCTTAGAAGCCGACTTTGGAAACACCATATATTTT
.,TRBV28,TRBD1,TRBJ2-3,CASSPGPGGNYTDTQYF,TGTGCCAGCAGTCCCGGGCCAGGGGGTAATTACACAGATACGCAGTATTTT